This entry lists 23 T cell receptor beta chains sequenced from one sample in a study of post-analysis software for immune sequencing data. Findings and limits, study-wide: Comparison of patients with controls showed five TRBV segments more frequent in patients, TRBV5-6, TRBV5-1 and TRBV20-1 among them.

No antigen has been assigned to these receptors. Sequencing libraries made from TCR beta cDNA carried unique molecular identifiers. A single record per CDR3 protein comes from TCRdb applying MiXCR to the PCR reads. The repertoire holds hundreds of thousands of distinct CDR3 sequences, about 32% seen once, with around 0.55% in the top ten. The specimen sequenced was blood. These TCRs come from a girl under 18 with multiple sclerosis.

This clonotype was observed a few times. The rearrangement links TRBV21-1 to TRBJ2-1; the table's D call TRBD1 went unverified against the DNA. TRBV21-1 is shown as a pseudogene. The CDR3 is made up of 16 amino acids. CDR3 nucleotides: TGTGCCAGCAGCAAACCCGGGACAGGGTCCTACAATGAGCAGTTCTTC. Translated: CASSKPGTGSYNEQFF.

This clonotype turned up a few times. This sequence joins TRBV4-3 and TRBJ2-1; 7 bases align to TRBD2. This CDR3 region has 18 residues. CDR1 and CDR2 from the germline V gene are LGHNA and YSLEER. V lost 0 bases, J lost 3 bases, and 11 bases stayed unmatched. The CDR3 DNA sequence: TGCGCCAGCAGCCAAGAGGCGACATCGACTAGCCTCTACAATGAGCAGTTCTTC. It encodes CASSQEATSTSLYNEQFF.

The table lists this clonotype with a few counts. The rearrangement joins TRBV7-8 to TRBJ2-3, with D possibly matching TRBD1 (5 bases). This CDR3 has 13 amino acids. V was shortened by 1 base and J by 5 bases, with 7 bases between the two germline ends. In germline, CDR1 is SGHVS, CDR2 FQNEAQ. Here the CDR3 DNA reads TGTGCCAGCAGCTTAGATACAGGAGATACGCAGTATTTT. It translates to CASSLDTGDTQYF.

With respect to this clonotype: Given a much more abundant clone one base away, this may be a read error. The chain carries TRBV7-9 and TRBJ2-7; the D gene is possibly TRBD1 (6 bases). The CDR3 contains 14 residues. Trimming pared 5 bases from V and 0 bases from J, leaving 11 bases between. Germline V gene data show CDR1 as SEHNR and CDR2 as FQNEAQ (reference sequence). The CDR3 loop reads CASSLQGSSYEQYF. CDR3 DNA: TGTGCCAGCAGCCTACAGGGTAGCTCCTACGAGCAGTACTTC.

This clonotype was counted between two and nine times. The V gene is TRBV5-5, the J gene TRBJ2-3, with D tentatively TRBD2 (6 bases). V was shortened by 4 bases and J by 1 base, with 13 bases between the two germline ends. The length of the CDR3 is 15 residues. Germline lookup yields CDR1 SGHKS and CDR2 YYEKEE (reference sequence). As DNA, the CDR3 is TGTGCCAGCAGCCAACCGGGACTGGGCACAGATACGCAGTATTTT. It codes for CASSQPGLGTDTQYF.

This clonotype was seen only a few times. The chain links TRBV5-1 to TRBJ2-6; D gene ambiguous. The CDR3 loop spans 17 amino acids. Trimming removed 1 base at V and 5 bases at J, with 16 bases between. Germline CDR1 SGHRS, CDR2 YFSETQ. The CDR3 DNA reads as TGCGCCAGCAGCTTGTCACAGAGTTCAAGAAGGGCCAACGTCCTGACTTTC. It is translated as CASSLSQSSRRANVLTF.

This clonotype has at least ten counts. This chain links TRBV29-1 with TRBJ2-1; TRBD2 matches 7 bases. After removal of 4 bases from V and 7 bases from J, the junction contained 13 bases not matched to a gene. Germline assignment: CDR1 SQVTM and CDR2 ANQGSEA. The CDR3 consists of 15 residues. The CDR3 coding sequence is TGCAGCGTTGTTTTCTGGCGGGAGTGGGCAAATGAGCAGTTCTTC. It codes for CSVVFWREWANEQFF.

The V gene is TRBV3-1, the J gene TRBJ2-2; no firm D call. This CDR3 is 15 amino acids long. The V end lost 2 bases, the J end lost 1 base, and 8 bases lay between the germline ends. Germline V gene lookup returns CDR1 LGHDT and CDR2 YNNKEL (reference sequence). The CDR3 coding sequence is TGTGCCAGCAGCCAATTTGCGGTGAACACCGGGGAGCTGTTTTTT. This codes for CASSQFAVNTGELFF.

This clonotype has only a few counts. V usage is TRBV5-1 and J usage is TRBJ2-3; 12 bases are a match to TRBD2. Germline lookup yields CDR1 SGHRS and CDR2 YFSETQ. The CDR3 totals 17 residues. Trimming took 4 bases from V and 0 from J; bases not matched to a gene: 6. CDR3: CASSLDGLAGSTDTQYF. The CDR3 bases are TGCGCCAGCAGCCTTGACGGACTAGCGGGGAGCACAGATACGCAGTATTTT.

This clonotype has ten or more counts. The J gene is TRBJ2-1, the V gene TRBV29-1; possible D gene TRBD2, 6 bases. Germline values: CDR1 SQVTM, CDR2 ANQGSEA. The CDR3 loop spans 15 amino acids. V lost 1 base and J lost 5, with 15 bases in between. CDR3 sequence reads: CSVEVGGGPHNEQFF. CDR3 coding DNA: TGCAGCGTTGAAGTGGGAGGAGGGCCCCACAATGAGCAGTTCTTC.

This clonotype turned up a few times. One end of the junction does not line up with germline, which may come from a read error. This chain connects TRBV20-1 to TRBJ1-5; 7 nucleotides agree with TRBD1. The CDR3 totals 18 residues. Germline V gives CDR1 DFQATT, CDR2 SNEGSKA (reference sequence). Written as DNA, the CDR3 is TGCAGTGCCCTCTTGGCAGGGGGAGGGGTACGGGGCAATCAGTCCCAGCATTTT. Protein product: CSALLAGGGVRGNQSQHF.

This rearrangement joins TRBV11-2 to TRBJ2-3; D call uncertain. The CDR3 has 14 residues. Germline V lookup: CDR1 SGHAT, CDR2 FQNNGV. V was cut by 5 bases and J by 3 bases, with 12 bases left in between. The CDR3 sequence: CASSVAPGTDTQYF. The CDR3 coding sequence is TGTGCCAGCAGCGTGGCCCCAGGAACAGATACGCAGTATTTT.

Of note for this clonotype: A junction boundary mismatches the germline segment, possibly from a read error. The V call is TRBV5-6, the J call TRBJ2-5; possibly TRBD2 for D (6 bases). The CDR3 totals 16 residues. Germline V gene data show CDR1 as SGHDT and CDR2 as YYEEEE. The CDR3: CASSLALAGYMETQDF. The CDR3 coding sequence is TGTGCCAGCAGCTTGGCCCTGGCGGGGTATATGGAGACCCAGGACTTC.

The chain recombines TRBV29-1 with TRBJ2-5; D is tentatively TRBD1 or TRBD2 (5 bases each). This CDR3 is built from 14 residues. Looked up from germline, CDR1 is SQVTM and CDR2 is ANQGSEA. Trimming removed 7 bases at V and 6 bases at J, with 21 bases between. In DNA form, the CDR3 reads TGCAGCGACCTCCCGGGACCCGGGTGGAAGACCCAGTACTTC. Translating gives CSDLPGPGWKTQYF.

V and J are TRBV5-1 and TRBJ2-3, with D possibly being TRBD2 (5 bases). The CDR3 sequence is 12 residues long. Germline V lookup: CDR1 SGHRS, CDR2 YFSETQ. V lost 0 bases and J 10 bases, leaving 9 bases between the germline ends. The CDR3 nucleotides read TGCGCCAGCAGCTTGGCCCAGGAGGCGCAGTATTTT. This translates into CASSLAQEAQYF.

In this sample, this clonotype turned up a few times. The chain links TRBV20-1 to TRBJ2-7; a weak D match, TRBD2 (6 bases). V lost 2 bases and J 0 bases, leaving 14 bases between the germline ends. This CDR3 has 15 amino acids. Germline V gene lookup returns CDR1 DFQATT and CDR2 SNEGSKA (reference sequence). In DNA, the CDR3 is TGCAGTGCTAGACCGGACCGGGACTTCTCCTACGAGCAGTACTTC. This encodes CSARPDRDFSYEQYF.

The chain has TRBV5-8 and TRBJ1-1; D possibly corresponds to TRBD1 (6 bases). With 0 bases removed from V and 0 bases from J, the gap between germline ends came to 12 bases. The length of the CDR3 is 16 residues. The germline V gene has CDR1 SGHTS and CDR2 YDEGEE. CDR3 in DNA: TGTGCCAGCAGCTTGGGAGCAGGGACAATGAACACTGAAGCTTTCTTT. The encoded protein is CASSLGAGTMNTEAFF.

There are a few counts of this clonotype. The chain is built from TRBV20-1 and TRBJ2-7; D call uncertain. The CDR3 length is 15 residues. Germline CDR1 and CDR2: DFQATT and SNEGSKA (reference sequence). The V end lost 0 bases, the J end lost 5 bases, and 17 bases lay between the germline ends. CDR3 region: CSARDPFARSDEQYF. In DNA, the CDR3 is TGCAGTGCTAGAGATCCGTTCGCCAGGTCCGACGAGCAGTACTTC.

The J gene is TRBJ1-5, the V gene TRBV3-1; D is unclear. CDR3 length: 16 residues. The germline V and J ends were trimmed by 4 bases and 1 base, with 14 bases remaining between them. Germline assignment: CDR1 LGHDT and CDR2 YNNKEL (reference sequence). The CDR3 loop is CASSPGTAGSNQPQHF. The CDR3 DNA is TGTGCCAGCAGCCCAGGTACAGCCGGAAGCAATCAGCCCCAGCATTTT.

The chain carries TRBV29-1 and TRBJ1-1; 10 nucleotides align to TRBD1. The CDR3 consists of 13 residues. With 3 bases clipped from V and 5 bases from J, the junction kept 3 bases outside the gene matches. The germline CDR1 and CDR2 sequences are SQVTM and ANQGSEA. This CDR3 reads CSVDGQGGTEAFF. The CDR3 region has the DNA TGCAGCGTTGATGGACAGGGGGGGACTGAAGCTTTCTTT.

This chain links TRBV20-1 with TRBJ2-3; 7 nucleotides agree with TRBD1. The V gene's germline CDR1 is DFQATT and CDR2 SNEGSKA (reference sequence). CDR3 length equals 15 residues. Germline trimming cut 6 bases from V and 2 bases from J; bases unmatched to any gene: 11. DNA of the CDR3: TGCAGTGCCTACCGGGGCAGGGGGTTCACAGATACGCAGTATTTT. Translating gives CSAYRGRGFTDTQYF.

The genes are TRBV21-1 and TRBJ2-1; whether TRBD1, the table's D call, matches the DNA was not checked. TRBV21-1 represents a pseudogene. The CDR3 sequence is 19 residues long. CDR3: CASSKKVLDRTGAGNEQFF. CDR3 in DNA: TGTGCCAGCAGCAAAAAGGTTTTGGATCGGACAGGGGCCGGTAATGAGCAGTTCTTC.

This chain connects TRBV28 to TRBJ1-1; the D is unclear. Germline CDR1 is MDHEN and CDR2 is SYDVKM. Trimming took off 8 bases at V and 11 bases at J, with 9 bases between the two ends. The CDR3 length is 9 residues. Here the CDR3 reads CASGWTAFF. DNA of the CDR3: TGTGCCAGCGGATGGACGGCTTTCTTT. The full variable domain, rest sourced from reference TRBV28 and TRBJ1-1, is DVKVTQSSRYLVKRTGEKVFLECVQDMDHENMFWYRQDPGLGLRLIYFSYDVKMKEKGDIPEGYSVSREKKERFSLILESASTNQTSMYLCASGWTAFFGQGTRLTVV.